The T cell receptor beta chain described here comes from a study of blood T cell repertoires in COVID-19. Using immunoSEQ multiplex PCR, the repertoire was profiled, and TCRdb retains in-frame clones only, with some absent. The repertoire holds 160,000 or so clones, less than 90% seen once, with 1.2% in the top ten. This CDR3 spans 15 amino acids. Losses at the gene ends were 4 bases for V and 11 bases for J; bases not matched to a gene: 12. Per the germline V gene, CDR1 is SGHRS and CDR2 is YFSETQ. This rearrangement joins TRBV5-1 to TRBJ1-6; TRBD1 aligns across 7 bases. The source material was PBMCs or T cells enriched from blood (not recorded which). The clonotype was recovered from a human donor with acute COVID-19. The donor label of this sample is uncertain. DNA of the CDR3: TGCGCCAGCAGCGTGGACAGGCAGAGGACAACACCCCTCCACTTT. As protein: CASSVDRQRTTPLHF.